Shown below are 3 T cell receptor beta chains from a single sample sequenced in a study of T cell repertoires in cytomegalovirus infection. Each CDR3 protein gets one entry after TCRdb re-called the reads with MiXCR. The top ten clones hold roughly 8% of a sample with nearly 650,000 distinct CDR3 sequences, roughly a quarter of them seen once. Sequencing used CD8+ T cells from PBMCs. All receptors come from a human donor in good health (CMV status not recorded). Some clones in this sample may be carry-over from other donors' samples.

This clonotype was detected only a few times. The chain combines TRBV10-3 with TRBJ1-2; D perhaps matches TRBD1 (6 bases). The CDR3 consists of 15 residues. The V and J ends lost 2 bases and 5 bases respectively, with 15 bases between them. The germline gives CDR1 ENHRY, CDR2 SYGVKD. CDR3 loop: CAISEVLGAVYGYTF. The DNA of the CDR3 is TGTGCCATCAGTGAGGTGCTGGGGGCAGTGTATGGCTACACCTTC.

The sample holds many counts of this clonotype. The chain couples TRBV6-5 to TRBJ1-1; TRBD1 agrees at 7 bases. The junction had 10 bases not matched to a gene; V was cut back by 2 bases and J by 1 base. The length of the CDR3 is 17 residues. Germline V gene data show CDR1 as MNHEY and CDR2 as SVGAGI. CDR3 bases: TGTGCCAGCAGTTACGTTATCACCGGGACAGAGAACACTGAAGCTTTCTTT. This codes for CASSYVITGTENTEAFF.

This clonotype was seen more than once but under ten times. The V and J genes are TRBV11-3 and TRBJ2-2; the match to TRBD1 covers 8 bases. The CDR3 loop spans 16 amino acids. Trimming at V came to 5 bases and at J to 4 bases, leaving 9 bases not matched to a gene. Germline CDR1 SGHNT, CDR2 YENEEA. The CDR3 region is CASSPKQGVFTGELFF. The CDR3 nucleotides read TGTGCCAGCAGCCCAAAACAGGGGGTTTTCACCGGGGAGCTGTTTTTT.